This TCR beta chain was identified during a study of cytomegalovirus exposure and HLA in healthy donors. Study-wide points: In vitro data verified three CMV-associated chains as specific for CMV antigens. Judged likely to be a sequencing artifact was a cluster of highly shared sequence variants.

PCR involved 60 Vbeta and 13 Jbeta primers. This table comes from immunoSEQ multiplex PCR, and its TCRdb copy is limited to in-frame clones, with some not included. The table lists around 200,000 clones, over 60% of them singletons, with roughly 1.9% in the top ten. A word on this clone: Its target is not known.

The receptor's source is a man between 18 and 29 years old in good health and CMV-seronegative. The specimen was PBMCs.

The CDR3 loop reads CASTSSGPVPHQYF. The CDR3 DNA reads as TGTGCCAGCACCTCAAGTGGGCCTGTTCCCCACCAGTACTTC. The chain joins TRBV5-6 to TRBJ2-5; D ambiguous. This CDR3 has 14 amino acids. V lost 6 bases and J lost 10, with 22 bases in between. The V gene's germline CDR1 is SGHDT and CDR2 YYEEEE.